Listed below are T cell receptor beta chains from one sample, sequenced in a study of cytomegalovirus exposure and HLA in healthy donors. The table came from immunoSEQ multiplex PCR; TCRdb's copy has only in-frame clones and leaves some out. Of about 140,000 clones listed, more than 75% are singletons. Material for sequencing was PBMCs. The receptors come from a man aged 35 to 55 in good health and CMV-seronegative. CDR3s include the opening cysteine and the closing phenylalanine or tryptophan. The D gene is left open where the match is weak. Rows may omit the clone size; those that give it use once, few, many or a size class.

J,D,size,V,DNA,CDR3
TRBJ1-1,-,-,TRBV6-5,TGTGCCAGCAGTTTTCTAAGGACAGAAACAAACACTGAAGCTTTCTTT,CASSFLRTETNTEAFF
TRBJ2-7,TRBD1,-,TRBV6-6,TGTGCCAGCAGGCTTATCCGGGACAGCTCCTACGAGCAGTACTTC,CASRLIRDSSYEQYF
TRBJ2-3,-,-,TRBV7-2,TGTGCCAGCAGCTTGGTGGGGCAGGCAGATACGCAGTATTTT,CASSLVGQADTQYF
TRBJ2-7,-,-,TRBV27,TGTGCCAGCAGTTTTGGCAGGGCCCACGAGCAGTACTTC,CASSFGRAHEQYF
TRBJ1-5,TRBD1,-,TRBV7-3,TGTGCCAGCAGCCCGCGGACAGGGGGCGGCCAGCCCCAGCATTTT,CASSPRTGGGQPQHF
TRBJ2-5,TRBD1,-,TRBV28,TGTGCCAGCAGCCGCATCCGGGACAGGTTTGAAGAGACCCAGTACTTC,CASSRIRDRFEETQYF
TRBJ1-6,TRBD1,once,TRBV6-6,TGTGCCAGCAGGGGACAGGGTAATTCACCCCTCCACTTT,CASRGQGNSPLHF
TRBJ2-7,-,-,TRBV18,TGTGCCAGCTCACCACCTTCGGGAGAGCAGTACTTC,CASSPPSGEQYF
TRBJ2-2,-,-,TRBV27,TGTGCCAGCAGTTTTTTCGGGGCGAACACCGGGGAGCTGTTTTTT,CASSFFGANTGELFF
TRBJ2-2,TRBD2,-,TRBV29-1,TGCAGCGTTGGCGCGGGGGGCGGGAACACCGGGGAGCTGTTTTTT,CSVGAGGGNTGELFF
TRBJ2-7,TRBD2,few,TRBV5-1,TGCGCCAGCAGCCCCCGGGGGGACCGCTATTTATGGGACTACGAGCAGTACTTC,CASSPRGDRYLWDYEQYF
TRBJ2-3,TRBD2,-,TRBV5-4,TGTGCCAGCAGCCCCTTTCTTACTAGCGGGGGTTCAAGCACAGATACGCAGTATTTT,CASSPFLTSGGSSTDTQYF
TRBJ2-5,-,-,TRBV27,TGTGCCAGCAGTTTACAGGGGCAAGAGACCCAGTACTTC,CASSLQGQETQYF
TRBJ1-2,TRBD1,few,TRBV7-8,TGTGCCAGCAGCTCCGGACAGGGGCAAAACTATGGCTACACCTTC,CASSSGQGQNYGYTF
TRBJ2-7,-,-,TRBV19,TGTGCCAGTAGTATAGCGGGGTCCGAGCAGTACTTC,CASSIAGSEQYF
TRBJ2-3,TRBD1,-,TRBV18,TGTGCCAGCTCACCACCGGGACAGGGTGGAGCAGATACGCAGTATTTT,CASSPPGQGGADTQYF
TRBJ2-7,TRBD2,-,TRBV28,TGTGCCAGCAGTTTATTGCGGGGGGGGAAGAACGAGCAGTACTTC,CASSLLRGGKNEQYF
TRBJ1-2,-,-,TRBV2,TGTGCCAGCCCCCCGTGGCAGGGTTATGGCTACACCTTC,CASPPWQGYGYTF
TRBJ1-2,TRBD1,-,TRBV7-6,TGTGCCAGCAGCCAGACTGACAGGGGATATGGCTACACCTTC,CASSQTDRGYGYTF
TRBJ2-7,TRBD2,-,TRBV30,TGTGCCTGGAGTGGCCTAGCGGGAGAGACGTACTTC,CAWSGLAGETYF
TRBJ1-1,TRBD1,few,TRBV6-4,TGTGCCAGCAGTGCCGCAGGGGGCGCTTACACTGAAGCTTTCTTT,CASSAAGGAYTEAFF
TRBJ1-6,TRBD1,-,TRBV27,TGTGCCAGCAGTGCTGATCCGACAGGGGGCGATAATTCACCCCTCCACTTT,CASSADPTGGDNSPLHF
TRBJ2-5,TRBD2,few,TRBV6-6,TGTGCCAGCAGTTATATGGGGGGGCAAGAGACCCAGTACTTC,CASSYMGGQETQYF
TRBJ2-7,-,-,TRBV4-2,TGTGCCAGCAGCCAAGATTTGGGGGGTTACGAGCAGTACTTC,CASSQDLGGYEQYF
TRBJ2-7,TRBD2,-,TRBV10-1,TGCGCCAGCAGTCCCAGAGGACTAGCGGGAGCCGACGAGCAGTACTTC,CASSPRGLAGADEQYF
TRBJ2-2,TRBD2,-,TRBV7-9,TGTTCCAGCAGCGAACCAAAGACTAGCGGGAGACTAACCGGGGAGCTGTTTTTT,CSSSEPKTSGRLTGELFF
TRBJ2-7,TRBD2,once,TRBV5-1,TGCGCCAGCAGCTTGGGAGTAGCGGGAGGCCCTTACGAGCAGTACTTC,CASSLGVAGGPYEQYF
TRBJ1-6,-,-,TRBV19,TGTGCCAGTAGTATAGAGGGGCGTAGCTATAATTCACCCCTCCACTTT,CASSIEGRSYNSPLHF
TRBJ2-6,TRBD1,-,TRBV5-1,TGCGCCAGCAGCTTGGGACAGGGTAGCTCTGGGGCCAACGTCCTGACTTTC,CASSLGQGSSGANVLTF
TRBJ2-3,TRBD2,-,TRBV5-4,TGTGCCAGCAGCACCGGGACTAGCGGGGGGGATACGCAGTATTTT,CASSTGTSGGDTQYF
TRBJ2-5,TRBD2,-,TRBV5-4,TGTGCCAGCAGCTTGGCAGGGCGGGGGGCGTACCAAGAGACCCAGTACTTC,CASSLAGRGAYQETQYF
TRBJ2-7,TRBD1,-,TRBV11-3,TGTGCCAGCAGCCTCGCCGGACAGGGCTACGAGCAGTACTTC,CASSLAGQGYEQYF
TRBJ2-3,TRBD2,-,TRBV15,TGTGCCACCAGCAGTTCCCAATTAGCGGGGGGGCTCGCCACGCAGTATTTT,CATSSSQLAGGLATQYF
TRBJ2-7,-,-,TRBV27,TGTGCCAGCAGCCCTGAACCAAGCCATAACTACGAGCAGTACTTC,CASSPEPSHNYEQYF
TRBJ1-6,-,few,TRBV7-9,TGTGCCAGCAGCTTTCGTAGGGGAATTAATTCACCCCTCCACTTT,CASSFRRGINSPLHF
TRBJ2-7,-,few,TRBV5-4,TGTGCCAGCAGCGCGGGACGGATCTACGAGCAGTACTTC,CASSAGRIYEQYF
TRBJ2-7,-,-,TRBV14,TGTGCCAGCAGCCAAGATGGACAGTCCCACGAGCAGTACTTC,CASSQDGQSHEQYF
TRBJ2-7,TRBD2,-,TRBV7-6,TGTGCCAGCAGCTCGCACCCTAGCGGGATCAGCTACGAGCAGTACTTC,CASSSHPSGISYEQYF
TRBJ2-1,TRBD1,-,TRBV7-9,TGTGCCAGCAGCTCCCCGACAGGGTCCAATGAGCAGTTCTTC,CASSSPTGSNEQFF
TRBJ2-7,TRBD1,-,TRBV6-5,TGTGCCAGCAGTCGGACAGGGGGCGCGTACGAGCAGTACTTC,CASSRTGGAYEQYF
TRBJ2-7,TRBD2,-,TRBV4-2,TGTGCCAGCAGCCAAGATCTACCAGCGGGAGGGTCCTACGAGCAGTACTTC,CASSQDLPAGGSYEQYF
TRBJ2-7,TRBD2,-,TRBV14,TGTGCCAGCAGCCAAGAGCTAGCGGGAAGCTACGAGCAGTACTTC,CASSQELAGSYEQYF
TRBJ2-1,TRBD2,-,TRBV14,TGTGCCAGCAGCCCCCAAGCGGGAGTCTGGTACAATGAGCAGTTCTTC,CASSPQAGVWYNEQFF
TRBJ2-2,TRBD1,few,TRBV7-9,TGTGCCAGCAGCCGACCGGGACAGGTTAACACCGGGGAGCTGTTTTTT,CASSRPGQVNTGELFF
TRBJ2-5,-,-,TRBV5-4,TGTGCCAGCAGCTTGGACCAACGGGGAGAGACCCAGTACTTC,CASSLDQRGETQYF
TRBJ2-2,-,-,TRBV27,TGTGCCAGCAGTGCAGAGCAGGGGAGCGGGGAGCTGTTTTTT,CASSAEQGSGELFF
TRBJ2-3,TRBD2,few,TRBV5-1,TGCGCCAGCAGCTCGGGGGGGGCCACAGATACGCAGTATTTT,CASSSGGATDTQYF
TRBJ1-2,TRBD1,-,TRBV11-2,TGTGCCAGCAGCTCGGGACAGGCCTTAAACTATGGCTACACCTTC,CASSSGQALNYGYTF
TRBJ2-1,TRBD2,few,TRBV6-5,TGTGCCAGCAGTTACTTTGGCGGGAGCTACGTAAATGAGCAGTTCTTC,CASSYFGGSYVNEQFF
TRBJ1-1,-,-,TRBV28,TGTGCCAGCAGTTCGGGGGTTTACACTGAAGCTTTCTTT,CASSSGVYTEAFF
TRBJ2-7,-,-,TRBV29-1,TGCAGCGTACCCGGACAGAGTTACGAGCAGTACTTC,CSVPGQSYEQYF
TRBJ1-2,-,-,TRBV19,TGTGCCAGTAGTATGCTCACGGAGGTCTATGGCTACACCTTC,CASSMLTEVYGYTF
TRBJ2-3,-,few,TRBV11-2,TGTGCCAGCAGCTCGCAAGGACTGAAGGCAGATACGCAGTATTTT,CASSSQGLKADTQYF
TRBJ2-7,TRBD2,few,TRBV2,TGTGCCAGCACTAAGGGACTAGCGGGGTGGACCTACGAGCAGTACTTC,CASTKGLAGWTYEQYF
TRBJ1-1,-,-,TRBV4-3,TGCGCCAGCAGACAGCCCGACATGAACACTGAAGCTTTCTTT,CASRQPDMNTEAFF